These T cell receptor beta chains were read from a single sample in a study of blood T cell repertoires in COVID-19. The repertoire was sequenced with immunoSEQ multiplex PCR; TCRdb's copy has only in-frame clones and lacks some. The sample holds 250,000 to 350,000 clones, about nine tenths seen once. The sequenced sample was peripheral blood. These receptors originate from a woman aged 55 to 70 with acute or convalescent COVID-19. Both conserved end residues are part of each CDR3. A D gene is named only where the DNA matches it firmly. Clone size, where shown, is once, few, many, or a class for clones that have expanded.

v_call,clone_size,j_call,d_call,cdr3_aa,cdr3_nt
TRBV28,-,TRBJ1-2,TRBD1,CASSSGTGGHYGYTF,TGTGCCAGCAGTTCCGGGACAGGGGGGCACTATGGCTACACCTTC
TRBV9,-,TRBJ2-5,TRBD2,CASSGIPGTSGQETQYF,TGTGCCAGCAGCGGCATACCCGGGACTAGCGGACAAGAGACCCAGTACTTC
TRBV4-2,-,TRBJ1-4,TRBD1,CASSQITGTGDEKLFF,TGTGCCAGCAGCCAAATAACCGGGACAGGGGATGAAAAACTGTTTTTT
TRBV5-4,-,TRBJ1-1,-,CASSLKNSEAFF,TGTGCCAGCAGCTTAAAGAACTCTGAAGCTTTCTTT
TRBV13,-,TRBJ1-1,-,CASSFWQANTEAFF,TGTGCCAGCAGCTTTTGGCAGGCGAACACTGAAGCTTTCTTT
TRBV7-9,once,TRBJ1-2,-,CASRATGANYGYTF,TGTGCCAGCAGAGCGACGGGGGCTAACTATGGCTACACCTTC
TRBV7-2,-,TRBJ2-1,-,CASSLGREPYNEQFF,TGTGCCAGCAGCTTAGGGAGGGAACCTTACAATGAGCAGTTCTTC
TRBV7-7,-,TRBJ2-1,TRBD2,CASSLGLAGTEQFF,TGTGCCAGCAGCTTAGGACTAGCGGGGACTGAGCAGTTCTTC
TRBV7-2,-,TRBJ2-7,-,CASSGGHQLYEQYF,TGTGCCAGCTCCGGGGGGCACCAACTCTACGAGCAGTACTTC
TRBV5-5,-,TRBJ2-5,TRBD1,CASSLPGQGETQYF,TGTGCCAGCAGCTTGCCTGGACAGGGCGAGACCCAGTACTTC
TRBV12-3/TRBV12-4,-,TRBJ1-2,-,CASSSSGNRGYTF,TGTGCCAGCAGTTCCTCCGGGAACAGAGGCTACACCTTC
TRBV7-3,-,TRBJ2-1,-,CASSLGLPNEQFF,TGTGCCAGCAGCCTGGGACTTCCCAATGAGCAGTTCTTC
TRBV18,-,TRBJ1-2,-,CASSPRQVREGGYTF,TGTGCCAGCTCACCACGTCAAGTCAGGGAGGGAGGCTACACCTTC
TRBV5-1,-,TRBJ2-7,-,CASSFQSPYEQYF,TGCGCCAGCAGCTTTCAGTCACCCTACGAGCAGTACTTC
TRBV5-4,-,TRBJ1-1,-,CASSLQGRMNTEAFF,TGTGCCAGCAGCTTGCAGGGAAGGATGAACACTGAAGCTTTCTTT
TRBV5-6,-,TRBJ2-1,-,CASSHRSEQFF,TGTGCCAGCAGCCACAGAAGTGAGCAGTTCTTC
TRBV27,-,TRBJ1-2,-,CASSFVWGESYGYTF,TGTGCCAGCAGTTTTGTCTGGGGGGAGAGCTATGGCTACACCTTC
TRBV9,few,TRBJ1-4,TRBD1,CASSIRQGDEKLFF,TGTGCCAGCAGCATCAGACAGGGAGATGAAAAACTGTTTTTT
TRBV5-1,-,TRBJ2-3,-,CASSHGARGGSTDTQYF,TGCGCCAGCAGCCACGGGGCGCGGGGAGGAAGCACAGATACGCAGTATTTT
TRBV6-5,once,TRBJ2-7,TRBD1,CASRTTGAYEQYF,TGTGCCAGCAGGACGACAGGGGCTTACGAGCAGTACTTC
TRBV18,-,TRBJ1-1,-,CASSPLTTGLNTEAFF,TGTGCCAGCTCACCCCTAACTACAGGATTGAACACTGAAGCTTTCTTT
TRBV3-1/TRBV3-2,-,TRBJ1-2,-,CASSQGRVYGYTF,TGTGCCAGCAGCCAGGGCAGGGTCTATGGCTACACCTTC
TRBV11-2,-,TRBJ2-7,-,CASSLVTSGDQQYF,TGTGCCAGCAGCTTAGTGACTAGTGGGGACCAGCAGTACTTC
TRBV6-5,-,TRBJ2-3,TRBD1,CASRLGTVNTDTQYF,TGTGCCAGCAGGCTCGGGACAGTAAACACAGATACGCAGTATTTT
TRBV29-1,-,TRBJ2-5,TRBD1,CSVTGAAQYF,TGCAGCGTCACAGGGGCCGCCCAGTACTTC
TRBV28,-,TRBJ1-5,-,CASRFSGVLDQPQHF,TGTGCCAGCAGATTTTCCGGGGTTCTGGATCAGCCCCAGCATTTT
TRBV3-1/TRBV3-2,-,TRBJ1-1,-,CASSQGARGAFF,TGTGCCAGCAGCCAAGGAGCGCGGGGAGCTTTCTTT
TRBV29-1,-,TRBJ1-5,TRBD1,CSVEGQGVNQPQHF,TGCAGCGTTGAGGGACAGGGGGTCAATCAGCCCCAGCATTTT
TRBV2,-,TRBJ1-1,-,CASRHRNTEAFF,TGTGCCAGCAGGCACAGGAACACTGAAGCTTTCTTT
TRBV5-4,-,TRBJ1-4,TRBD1,CASSGQPGTGIKKLFF,TGTGCCAGCAGCGGGCAACCAGGGACAGGGATAAAAAAACTGTTTTTT
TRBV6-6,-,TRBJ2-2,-,CASSSTGPGELFF,TGTGCCAGCAGTTCCACAGGGCCCGGGGAGCTGTTTTTT
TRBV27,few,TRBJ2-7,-,CASSLWGTLESSYEQYF,TGTGCCAGCAGTTTATGGGGGACACTTGAGAGCTCCTACGAGCAGTACTTC
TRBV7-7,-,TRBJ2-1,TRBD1,CASSPIGQGLHNEQFF,TGTGCCAGCAGCCCTATCGGACAGGGGCTCCACAATGAGCAGTTCTTC
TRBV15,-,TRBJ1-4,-,CATSREAEPKLFF,TGTGCCACCAGCAGAGAGGCGGAACCGAAACTGTTTTTT
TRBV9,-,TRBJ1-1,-,CASSVGQGHTEAFF,TGTGCCAGCAGCGTTGGCCAGGGGCACACTGAAGCTTTCTTT
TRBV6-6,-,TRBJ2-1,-,CASVYGDSYNEQFF,TGTGCCAGCGTCTACGGGGATTCCTACAATGAGCAGTTCTTC
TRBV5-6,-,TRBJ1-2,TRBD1,CASGSWTGRGGYTF,TGTGCCAGCGGTTCATGGACAGGGCGAGGAGGCTACACCTTC
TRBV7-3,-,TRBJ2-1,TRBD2,CASSRVAGAVDNEQFF,TGTGCCAGCAGTCGAGTAGCGGGAGCCGTCGACAATGAGCAGTTCTTC
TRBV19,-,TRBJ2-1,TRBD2,CASSFLAGKSSYNEQFF,TGTGCCAGTAGTTTCCTAGCGGGAAAGAGCTCCTACAATGAGCAGTTCTTC
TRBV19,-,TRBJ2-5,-,CASSTRGRGQETQYF,TGTGCCAGTAGTACGAGGGGCAGGGGACAAGAGACCCAGTACTTC
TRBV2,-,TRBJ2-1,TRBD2,CASSLLAGTNNEQFF,TGTGCCAGCAGCCTACTAGCGGGGACGAACAATGAGCAGTTCTTC
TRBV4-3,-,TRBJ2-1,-,CASSQDGSEYSEQFF,TGCGCCAGCAGCCAAGATGGGTCAGAATACAGTGAGCAGTTCTTC
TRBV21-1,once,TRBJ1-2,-,CASSKGGGIYGYTF,TGTGCCAGCAGCAAAGGCGGAGGGATCTATGGCTACACCTTC
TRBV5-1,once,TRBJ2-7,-,CASSPDILYEQYF,TGCGCCAGCAGCCCGGACATCCTATACGAGCAGTACTTC
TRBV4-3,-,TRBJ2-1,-,CASSQRTGDEQFF,TGCGCCAGCAGCCAGCGGACGGGGGATGAGCAGTTCTTC
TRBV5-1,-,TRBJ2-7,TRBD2,CASSARERGGYEQYF,TGCGCCAGCAGCGCCCGAGAGCGGGGGGGGTACGAGCAGTACTTC
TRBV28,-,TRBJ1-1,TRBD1,CASRSGTDLLVNTEAFF,TGTGCCAGCAGATCCGGGACAGACTTACTAGTTAACACTGAAGCTTTCTTT